The 24 T cell receptor beta chains reported below all come from one sample, sequenced in a study of CD8 T cells in ankylosing spondylitis. TCRdb re-derived calls from the 5' RACE reads in MiXCR, one entry per CDR3 protein. The sample contains about 360,000 distinct CDR3 sequences, about 14% of which appear only once. The sequenced sample was blood, either unsorted or a sorted T cell fraction (not recorded which). These receptors were taken from a male donor with ankylosing spondylitis or in good health (not recorded which).

This clonotype was seen a few times. This chain uses TRBV5-1 with TRBJ2-3, with 8 bases fitting TRBD2. Germline assignment: CDR1 SGHRS and CDR2 YFSETQ. Trimming cost V 0 bases and J 5 bases; bases outside gene matches: 5. The CDR3 contains 15 residues. This CDR3 is CASSLDPGGRDTQYF. The CDR3 DNA reads TGCGCCAGCAGCTTGGACCCGGGGGGGCGAGATACGCAGTATTTT.

This clonotype was seen a few times. The V call is TRBV5-6, the J call TRBJ1-1; maybe TRBD1 (6 bases). The germline V gene has CDR1 SGHDT and CDR2 YYEEEE. The ends were cut back, 2 bases at V and 7 bases at J, with 15 bases in the middle. This CDR3 is built from 14 residues. CDR3 residues: CASSFLGGSDEAFF. In DNA form, the CDR3 reads TGTGCCAGCAGCTTTTTAGGGGGGAGTGATGAAGCTTTCTTT.

The chain is built from TRBV6-2 or TRBV6-3 and TRBJ2-7; 7 bases match TRBD1. The CDR3 is made up of 14 amino acids. Per germline, CDR1 MNHEY and CDR2 SVGEGT. V gave up 6 bases and J gave up 0 bases; unmatched junction bases: 5. This CDR3 is CASRYDRVSYEQYF. CDR3 coding DNA: TGTGCCAGCAGATACGACAGGGTCTCCTACGAGCAGTACTTC.

The table lists this clonotype with a few counts. The chain carries TRBV2 and TRBJ2-7; D is undetermined. This CDR3 is 11 amino acids long. The V end was cut by 9 bases, the J end by 3 bases, with 9 bases between. The germline V gene encodes CDR1 SNHLY and CDR2 FYNNEI. The CDR3 DNA is TGTGCCAGTGCGACAAACTACGAGCAGTACTTC. It translates to CASATNYEQYF.

This clonotype was counted many times. The J gene is TRBJ1-2, the V gene TRBV12-3 or TRBV12-4; TRBD1 aligns across 9 bases. Losses at the gene ends were 4 bases for V and 4 bases for J; bases not matched to a gene: 13. The CDR3 contains 17 residues. The CDR3 spells CASSSRDREVGPYGYTF. CDR3 nucleotide sequence: TGTGCCAGCAGTTCTCGGGACAGGGAAGTTGGGCCCTATGGCTACACCTTC.

At least ten counts were recorded for this clonotype. This chain connects TRBV29-1 to TRBJ1-1, with D unresolved. Germline V gene lookup returns CDR1 SQVTM and CDR2 ANQGSEA. The germline V and J ends were trimmed by 6 bases and 1 base, with 9 bases remaining between them. The length of the CDR3 is 12 residues. The CDR3 spells CSVAEGNTEAFF. The CDR3 DNA sequence: TGCAGCGTCGCCGAAGGGAACACTGAAGCTTTCTTT.

The chain carries TRBV20-1 and TRBJ1-6; D not resolved. The V gene's germline CDR1 is DFQATT and CDR2 SNEGSKA (reference sequence). Trimming cost V 3 bases and J 9 bases, with 12 bases left between them. The CDR3 is 13 residues long. CDR3 amino acids: CSASYVGGSPLHF. CDR3 nucleotides: TGCAGTGCTAGTTATGTCGGAGGTTCACCCCTCCACTTT.

This clonotype was seen repeatedly, ten times or more. DNA of the CDR3: TGTGCCAGCAGCGCGACAGGGGCCTATGGCTACACCTTC. As protein: CASSATGAYGYTF. The chain has TRBV7-2 and TRBJ1-2; 8 bases match TRBD1. The CDR3 length is 13 residues. Germline CDR1 SGHTA, CDR2 FQGNSA. V dropped 5 bases and J dropped 4; count of bases not matched to a gene: 3. Full variable domain (remainder filled in from reference TRBV7-2 and TRBJ1-2): GAGVSQSPSNKVTEKGKDVELRCDPISGHTALYWYRQSLGQGLEFLIYFQGNSAPDKSGLPSDRFSAERTGGSVSTLTIQRTQQEDSAVYLCASSATGAYGYTFGSGTRLTVV.

This clonotype was seen a handful of times. This chain uses TRBV21-1 with TRBJ1-5. TRBV21-1 is designated a pseudogene. This CDR3 has 15 amino acids. The CDR3 here is CASSKAEGWVQPQHF. In nucleotides, the CDR3 is TGTGCCAGCAGCAAAGCAGAAGGTTGGGTGCAGCCCCAGCATTTT.

This clonotype came up a few times. The chain employs TRBV10-3 and TRBJ1-2; TRBD1 aligns across 11 bases. The CDR3 contains 16 residues. With V trimmed by 8 bases and J by 8 bases, 16 bases remained unmatched. Germline V gene data show CDR1 as ENHRY and CDR2 as SYGVKD. In nucleotides, the CDR3 is TGTGCCATCCTACCCGGGACAGGGGGAATACGATACGGCTACACCTTC. It codes for CAILPGTGGIRYGYTF.

This clonotype was seen only a few times. CDR3: CASSVRGRGELFF. The CDR3 DNA is TGTGCCAGCAGCGTTAGGGGGCGCGGGGAGCTGTTTTTT. This chain uses TRBV9 with TRBJ2-2, with TRBD1 matching 7 bases. Germline V gives CDR1 SGDLS, CDR2 YYNGEE. This CDR3 has 13 residues. Germline trimming cut 2 bases from V and 7 bases from J; bases unmatched to any gene: 2.

This clonotype was counted ten times or more. The gene calls are TRBV10-3 and TRBJ1-1; TRBD1 agrees at 7 bases. The CDR3 length is 13 residues. J gave up 0 bases and V 10 bases, and 5 bases lay outside the gene matches. CDR1 and CDR2 from the germline V gene are ENHRY and SYGVKD. CDR3: CATRGGMNTEAFF. CDR3 bases: TGTGCCACCCGAGGGGGCATGAACACTGAAGCTTTCTTT.

The chain recombines TRBV20-1 with TRBJ1-5, with a tentative D call TRBD1 (5 bases). The V end was cut by 7 bases, the J end by 2 bases, with 12 bases between. The CDR3 totals 13 residues. Germline loops: CDR1 DFQATT, CDR2 SNEGSKA (reference sequence). CDR3 sequence (DNA): TGCAGTGGCGTCAGGGACGGCAATCAGCCCCAGCATTTT. Amino acids: CSGVRDGNQPQHF.

The chain joins TRBV20-1 to TRBJ2-5; D possibly corresponds to TRBD2 (6 bases). The CDR3 extends over 13 amino acids. Trimming shortened V by 1 base and J by 4 bases, and 10 bases separated the two germline ends. CDR1 and CDR2 (germline): DFQATT, SNEGSKA (reference sequence). In nucleotides, the CDR3 is TGCAGTGCTAGAGCGGGAGCGGTAGAGACCCAGTACTTC. It specifies CSARAGAVETQYF.

The J gene is TRBJ2-4, the V gene TRBV20-1, with 9 bases aligning to TRBD1. Looked up from germline, CDR1 is DFQATT and CDR2 is SNEGSKA (reference sequence). After removal of 3 bases from V and 6 bases from J, the junction contained 9 bases not matched to a gene. The CDR3 loop spans 15 amino acids. CDR3 amino acids: CSASPRDRVRNIQYF. In DNA, the CDR3 is TGCAGTGCTAGTCCCCGGGACAGGGTGAGAAACATTCAGTACTTC.

This clonotype was seen more than once but under ten times. V is TRBV10-3 and J is TRBJ1-1; 7 bases agree with TRBD1. CDR1 ENHRY and CDR2 SYGVKD come from the germline V gene. With 8 bases clipped from V and 3 bases from J, the junction kept 3 bases outside the gene matches. This CDR3 region has 12 residues. The CDR3 here is CAIGDSYTEAFF. The DNA for the CDR3 is TGTGCCATCGGGGACAGTTACACTGAAGCTTTCTTT.

The rearrangement joins TRBV7-2 to TRBJ1-5; perhaps TRBD1 as D (5 bases). CDR1 SGHTA and CDR2 FQGNSA come from the germline V gene. The CDR3 runs to 13 residues. V lost 8 bases, J lost 6 bases, and 14 bases lay in between. This CDR3 is CASSGFAAQPQHF. CDR3 nucleotide sequence: TGTGCCAGCTCAGGGTTTGCGGCTCAGCCCCAGCATTTT.

This rearrangement joins TRBV12-3 or TRBV12-4 to TRBJ1-6; D may be TRBD1 (5 bases). Trimming cost V 6 bases and J 0 bases, with 12 bases left between them. The CDR3 extends over 16 amino acids. CDR3: CASRYAGSSYNSPLHF. CDR3 sequence (DNA): TGTGCCAGCAGATACGCAGGGAGCTCCTATAATTCACCCCTCCACTTT.

This clonotype turned up a few times. For the CDR3, the DNA is TGTGCCAGCAGCGAGCAGGGGGCTGGCGGCTACACCTTC. Translating it yields CASSEQGAGGYTF. The chain joins TRBV12-3 or TRBV12-4 to TRBJ1-2, with 8 bases identical to TRBD1. The CDR3 runs 13 residues. Trimming removed 6 bases from V and 8 bases from J; junction bases left unmatched: 8.

There are a few counts of this clonotype. In DNA form, the CDR3 reads TGTGCCAGCAGTTACGAGTCTGTAGCCAAAAACATTCAGTACTTC. Translating it yields CASSYESVAKNIQYF. V is TRBV6-2 or TRBV6-3 and J is TRBJ2-4; D remains unclear. The CDR3 has 15 amino acids. Trimming took 2 bases from V and 0 from J, leaving 8 bases between them. CDR1 is MNHEY and CDR2 is SVGEGT in the germline V gene.

The rearrangement joins TRBV7-2 to TRBJ2-3; D not certain. The length of the CDR3 is 17 residues. In germline, CDR1 is SGHTA, CDR2 FQGNSA. V lost 5 bases and J lost 0, with 18 bases in between. CDR3 coding DNA: TGTGCCAGCAGCCCCCCCCCGCGCGGCTCCAGCACAGATACGCAGTATTTT. This translates into CASSPPPRGSSTDTQYF.

This clonotype has just a few counts. The CDR3 DNA sequence: TGCGCCAGCAAAGGGGGAGGGCCGTATGAGACCCAGTACTTC. Protein: CASKGGGPYETQYF. This chain connects TRBV5-1 to TRBJ2-5; a weak D match, TRBD2 (7 bases). Looked up from germline, CDR1 is SGHRS and CDR2 is YFSETQ. The V end was cut by 6 bases, the J end by 5 bases, with 17 bases between. CDR3 length: 14 residues.

The rearrangement uses TRBV10-3 and TRBJ2-2; a weak D match, TRBD1 (5 bases). With 5 bases removed from V and 8 bases from J, the gap between germline ends came to 9 bases. Germline V lookup: CDR1 ENHRY, CDR2 SYGVKD. The CDR3 is 12 residues long. The CDR3 nucleotides read TGTGCCATCAGTCTCAGGGAAGGGGAGCTGTTTTTT. It encodes CAISLREGELFF.

This clonotype has just a few counts. The genes are TRBV5-1 and TRBJ2-3; TRBD2 aligns across 9 bases. This CDR3 region has 15 residues. Germline CDR1 SGHRS, CDR2 YFSETQ. Trimming removed 4 bases from V and 4 bases from J; junction bases left unmatched: 7. The CDR3 bases are TGCGCCAGCAGCACAGGACTAGCGAAGGCAGATACGCAGTATTTT. Translating it yields CASSTGLAKADTQYF. The whole variable domain, filled in from reference TRBV5-1 and TRBJ2-3, reads KAGVTQTPRYLIKTRGQQVTLSCSPISGHRSVSWYQQTPGQGLQFLFEYFSETQRNKGNFPGRFSGRQFSNSRSEMNVSTLELGDSALYLCASSTGLAKADTQYFGPGTRLTVL.